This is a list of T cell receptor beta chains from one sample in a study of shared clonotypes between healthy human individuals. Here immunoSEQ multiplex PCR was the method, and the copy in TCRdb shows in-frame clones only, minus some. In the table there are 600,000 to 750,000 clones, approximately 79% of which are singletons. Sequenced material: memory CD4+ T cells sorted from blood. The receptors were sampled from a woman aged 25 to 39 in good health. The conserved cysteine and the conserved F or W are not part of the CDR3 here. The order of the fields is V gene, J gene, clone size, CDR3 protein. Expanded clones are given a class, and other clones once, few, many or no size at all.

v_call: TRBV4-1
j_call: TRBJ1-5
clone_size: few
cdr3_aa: ASSQREKAEGNQPQH

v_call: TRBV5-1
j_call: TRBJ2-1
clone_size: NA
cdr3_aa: ASSLGAQGKGDEQF

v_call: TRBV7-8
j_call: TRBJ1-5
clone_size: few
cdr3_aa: ASSSTEDQPQH

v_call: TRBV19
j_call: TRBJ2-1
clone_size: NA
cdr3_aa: ASSQGADSSYNEQF

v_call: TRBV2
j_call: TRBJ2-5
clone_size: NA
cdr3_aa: ASRSARGEQETQY

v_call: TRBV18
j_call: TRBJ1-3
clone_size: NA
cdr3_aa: ASSEAQGTLPSGNTIY

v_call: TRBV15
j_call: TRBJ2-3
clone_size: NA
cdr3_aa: ATSRDLPGGGRADTQY

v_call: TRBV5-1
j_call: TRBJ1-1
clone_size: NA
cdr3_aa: ASSNAWGSMNTEAF

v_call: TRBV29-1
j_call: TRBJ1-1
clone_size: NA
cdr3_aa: SVRSRGGTEAF

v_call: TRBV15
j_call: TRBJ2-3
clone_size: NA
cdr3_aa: ATLPGLADSTDTQY